A selection of T cell receptor beta chains follows, all from one sample in a study of graft-versus-host responses after intestinal transplantation. These TCRs are of unknown antigen specificity. The protocol was immunoSEQ multiplex PCR, while the TCRdb copy is restricted to in-frame clones and leaves out a portion. The sample holds just under 90,000 clones, around 83% seen once. Sample: unstimulated CD8+ T cells sorted from spleen or lymph node cells, taken before intestinal transplant. The source is a human donor who received an intestinal transplant. Both conserved end residues are part of each CDR3. D genes are given only for firm matches. Clone size appears in some rows only: once, few, many, or a class for an expanded clone.

size	V	D	J	DNA	CDR3
-	TRBV5-4	-	TRBJ2-5	TGTGCCAGCAGGGGTCCGGCTGGGGAGACCCAGTACTTC	CASRGPAGETQYF
few	TRBV19	-	TRBJ1-1	TGTGCCAGTAGTATGAACGAGAACACTGAAGCTTTCTTT	CASSMNENTEAFF
-	TRBV13	-	TRBJ2-2	TGTGCCAGCAGCTTGGGGTCCGGGGAGCTGTTTTTT	CASSLGSGELFF
-	TRBV27	-	TRBJ2-2	TGTGCCAGCAGTTCGGGGGCGCGCTACACCGGGGAGCTGTTTTTT	CASSSGARYTGELFF
-	TRBV6-1	TRBD2	TRBJ2-7	TGTGCCAGCAGTTGGGGACTATTTACCTACGAGCAGTACTTC	CASSWGLFTYEQYF
-	TRBV5-1	TRBD2	TRBJ2-3	TGCGCCAGCAGCTTGGAAGCGGGGGGTGATACAGATACGCAGTATTTT	CASSLEAGGDTDTQYF
few	TRBV7-9	-	TRBJ1-1	TGTGCCAGCAGCTTAGCTAGAGGGCTGAACACTGAAGCTTTCTTT	CASSLARGLNTEAFF
once	TRBV19	-	TRBJ2-7	TGTGCCAGTAGCTTCGGGACTGGGTCCTACGAGCAGTACTTC	CASSFGTGSYEQYF
few	TRBV6-5	-	TRBJ2-7	TGTGCCAGCAGCGGGGGGACAGCCCTAGCCTACGAGCAGTACTTC	CASSGGTALAYEQYF
-	TRBV6-5	TRBD1	TRBJ1-1	TGTGCCAGCAGCCTGACAGGGGAGAACACTGAAGCTTTCTTT	CASSLTGENTEAFF
once	TRBV7-3	-	TRBJ2-5	TGTGCCAGCAGCTCAACGACAGATACTAGAGGAGAGACCCAGTACTTC	CASSSTTDTRGETQYF
-	TRBV4-2	TRBD1	TRBJ1-3	TGTGCCAGCAGCCAGATACAGGGGGCACACACCATATATTTT	CASSQIQGAHTIYF
-	TRBV5-8	TRBD1	TRBJ1-3	TGTGCCAGCAGCCGACAGGGGGCGCATGGAAACACCATATATTTT	CASSRQGAHGNTIYF
-	TRBV6-1	TRBD1	TRBJ1-2	TGTGCCAGCAGAAACAGGGGCGCAAACTATGGCTACACCTTC	CASRNRGANYGYTF
-	TRBV19	TRBD1	TRBJ2-7	TGTGCCGTCCAGGGGGACGGGTACGAGCAGTACTTC	CAVQGDGYEQYF
-	TRBV12-5	TRBD2	TRBJ2-5	TGTGCTAGTGGTGCGGGGGGGGATCCTCAAGAGACCCAGTACTTC	CASGAGGDPQETQYF
-	TRBV9	-	TRBJ1-4	TGTGCCAGCAGCGCCGGACAGCTAGTTAATGAAAAACTGTTTTTT	CASSAGQLVNEKLFF
-	TRBV5-4	-	TRBJ2-3	TGTGCCAGCAGCCCTGGGGGAGATACGCAGTATTTT	CASSPGGDTQYF
once	TRBV19	-	TRBJ2-7	TGTGCCAGTAGTAACTACGATACGACCTACGAGCAGTACTTC	CASSNYDTTYEQYF
-	TRBV9	-	TRBJ2-2	TGTGCCAGCAGCCCCCGGGACTTAAACACCGGGGAGCTGTTTTTT	CASSPRDLNTGELFF
-	TRBV5-1	-	TRBJ2-1	TGCGCCAGCAGCTTGGTGACTGACAATGAGCAGTTCTTC	CASSLVTDNEQFF
-	TRBV5-8	-	TRBJ2-1	TGTGCCAGCAGCTTGGGATCGACCGCCAATGAGCAGTTCTTC	CASSLGSTANEQFF
-	TRBV11-2	-	TRBJ2-1	TGTGCCAGCAGCTTAGTCACCCCCTCCTACAATGAGCAGTTCTTC	CASSLVTPSYNEQFF
-	TRBV11-2	-	TRBJ1-1	TGTGCCAGCAGCTTAGTGTTGGTCACTGAAGCTTTCTTT	CASSLVLVTEAFF
-	TRBV19	TRBD1	TRBJ1-1	TGTGCCAGTTACAGGGGCACTGAAGCTTTCTTT	CASYRGTEAFF
-	TRBV28	-	TRBJ2-5	TGTGCCAGCAGGCCCCGCTGGGCAGTGGAGACCCAGTACTTC	CASRPRWAVETQYF
-	TRBV15	-	TRBJ2-7	TGTGCCACCAGCAGAGATGAGGGGGGTATCCCCTACGAGCAGTACTTC	CATSRDEGGIPYEQYF
-	TRBV5-6	TRBD2	TRBJ2-3	TGTGCCAGCAGCTTGGATGGATTTGGCTTGCGGGGGGCCACAGATACGCAGTATTTT	CASSLDGFGLRGATDTQYF
-	TRBV7-3	-	TRBJ2-3	TGTGCCAGCAGCTTACGGACTTACACAGATACGCAGTATTTT	CASSLRTYTDTQYF